The T cell receptor (beta chain) described here comes from a study of T cells after yellow fever vaccination. TCRdb processed the 5' RACE reads anew with MiXCR; each CDR3 protein has one entry. The profile shows about 580,000 distinct CDR3 sequences, about 15% of them singletons. Study-level results: Among primary-vaccination clones, most reappeared after the booster, at 95% to 96% for CD4 and under 90% for CD8.

Concerning this clonotype itself: Its antigen is not known.

Trimming took off 2 bases at V and 7 bases at J, with 19 bases between the two ends. Germline V CDR1 and CDR2: SGDLS, YYNGEE. The CDR3 covers 16 residues. This rearrangement joins TRBV9 to TRBJ2-1; a possible D gene is TRBD2 (6 bases). This clonotype originated in a man younger than 30 who received the YFV17D yellow fever vaccine. Sample: PBMCs, taken 5 to 6 days after the first yellow fever vaccination. Written as DNA, the CDR3 is TGTGCCAGCAGCGTTGGTGCGGCGCGGGGTGGGAATGAGCAGTTCTTC. This sequence encodes CASSVGAARGGNEQFF.